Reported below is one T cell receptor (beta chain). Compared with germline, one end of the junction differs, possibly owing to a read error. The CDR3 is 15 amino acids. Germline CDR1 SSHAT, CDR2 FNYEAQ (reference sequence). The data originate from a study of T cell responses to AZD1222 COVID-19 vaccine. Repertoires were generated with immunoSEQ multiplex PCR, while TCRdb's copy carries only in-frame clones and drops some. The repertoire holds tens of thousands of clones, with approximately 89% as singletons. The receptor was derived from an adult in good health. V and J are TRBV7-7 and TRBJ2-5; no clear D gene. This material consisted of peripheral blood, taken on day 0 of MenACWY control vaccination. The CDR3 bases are TGTGCTAGCAGCTTAGTAGCTTTCGGGCAAGAGACCCAGTACTTC. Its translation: CASSLVAFGQETQYF.